This is a list of T cell receptor beta chains from one sample in a study of shared clonotypes between healthy human individuals. Sequenced by immunoSEQ multiplex PCR; TCRdb stores in-frame clones only, minus some. The repertoire includes about 300,000 clones, under 80% of them detected once, and approximately 10% sits in the top ten. Sequenced material: memory CD4+ T cells sorted from blood. The receptors here all came from a man aged 25-45 years in good health. The CDR3 runs from the conserved cysteine through the conserved F or W. A D gene is named only where the DNA matches it firmly. Expanded clones get a size class; other rows say once, few or many, or leave the size out.

v_gene	abundance	j_gene	d_gene	CDR3nt	CDR3aa
TRBV2	NA	TRBJ1-5	TRBD1	TGTGCCAGCAGTGGGGACAGGATTAGCAATCAGCCCCAGCATTTT	CASSGDRISNQPQHF
TRBV7-6	NA	TRBJ2-1	TRBD2	TGTGCCAGCAGCTTGATAGGGACTAGCGGTTCTGCTATTGGTGAGCAGTTCTTC	CASSLIGTSGSAIGEQFF
TRBV5-1	NA	TRBJ2-5	TRBD2	TGCGCCAGCAGCTTGGAGACTAGCGCTAAGACCCAGTACTTC	CASSLETSAKTQYF
TRBV19	NA	TRBJ2-3	TRBD1	TGTGCCAGTACCCCGACAGGGGAGGCAGATACGCAGTATTTT	CASTPTGEADTQYF
TRBV18	NA	TRBJ2-7	TRBD2	TGTGCCAGCTCACCACTTGGGACTATGGGCGAGCAGTACTTC	CASSPLGTMGEQYF
TRBV5-4	NA	TRBJ1-5	NA	TGTGCCAGCAGCTTGGACCCGGACAATCAGCCCCAGCATTTT	CASSLDPDNQPQHF
TRBV6-1	NA	TRBJ1-2	TRBD1	TGTGCCAGCAGGGGACAGGTGAACTATGGCTACACCTTC	CASRGQVNYGYTF
TRBV7-2	NA	TRBJ1-2	NA	TGTGCCAGCAGCATGGGAGACGGAAAGACCTATGGCTACACCTTC	CASSMGDGKTYGYTF
TRBV20-1	NA	TRBJ2-3	NA	TGCAGTGCTAGCTGGAAGGATACGCAGTATTTT	CSASWKDTQYF
TRBV19	many	TRBJ2-1	NA	TGTGCCAGTAGTATTGACGGGAGTAGCCACAATGAGCAGTTCTTC	CASSIDGSSHNEQFF
TRBV5-1	NA	TRBJ1-5	NA	TGCGCCAGCAGCTTGGGGGGCCGAGACGGACAGCCCCAGCATTTT	CASSLGGRDGQPQHF
TRBV2	NA	TRBJ1-5	TRBD1	TGTGCCAGCAGTGACAAAACAGGGGCTCAGCCCCAGCATTTT	CASSDKTGAQPQHF
TRBV5-1	NA	TRBJ2-7	NA	TGCGCCAGCAGCTTGAAGGGGGATTTTAGCTACGAGCAGTACTTC	CASSLKGDFSYEQYF
TRBV2	NA	TRBJ2-7	TRBD1	TGTGCCAGCAGAGCCGGGACAGGGTTTTTCGAGCAGTACTTC	CASRAGTGFFEQYF
TRBV19	NA	TRBJ2-5	TRBD2	TGTGCCAGTAGTGTAGCGGGAGTAGAGACCCAGTACTTC	CASSVAGVETQYF
TRBV14	NA	TRBJ2-7	NA	TGTGCCAGCAGCCCCGTAATGAGCTCCTACGAGCAGTACTTC	CASSPVMSSYEQYF
TRBV5-4	NA	TRBJ2-3	TRBD2	TGTGCCAGCAGCTTTGGGACTAGCGTAGATACGCAGTATTTT	CASSFGTSVDTQYF
TRBV4-2	many	TRBJ2-1	NA	TGTGCCAGCAGCCAAGTGGGAGCGGTGACCTACAATGAGCAGTTCTTC	CASSQVGAVTYNEQFF
TRBV30	NA	TRBJ2-7	TRBD1	TGTGCCCGTGGGGACAGGCCACGCTACGAGCAGTACTTC	CARGDRPRYEQYF
TRBV19	few	TRBJ2-5	TRBD2	TGTGCCAGTAAGGCGGGGGGAGGGCCTCGAGAGACCCAGTACTTC	CASKAGGGPRETQYF
TRBV29-1	NA	TRBJ2-1	NA	TGCAGCGCCTTAGCTCGGAGGTCCTACAATGAGCAGTTCTTC	CSALARRSYNEQFF
TRBV11-2	NA	TRBJ1-1	NA	TGTGCCAGCAGCCCAATATGGGGGCGGGCGAACACTGAAGCTTTCTTT	CASSPIWGRANTEAFF
TRBV7-8	NA	TRBJ2-1	TRBD2	TGTGCCAGCAGCCCAAGCGGGGGCCGTGTTAATGAGCAGTTCTTC	CASSPSGGRVNEQFF
TRBV27	once	TRBJ2-1	TRBD1	TGTGCCACCCAAGGACAGGGGGTAAACAATGAGCAGTTCTTC	CATQGQGVNNEQFF
TRBV10-2	NA	TRBJ2-2	NA	TGCGCCAGCGGCCTCACCCTAACCGGGGAGCTGTTTTTT	CASGLTLTGELFF
TRBV15	NA	TRBJ2-5	NA	TGTGCCACCAGCAGAGGCCTCGACCCGAGGTACCAAGAGACCCAGTACTTC	CATSRGLDPRYQETQYF
TRBV5-1	NA	TRBJ2-5	NA	TGCGCCAGCAGCTTGGTGGACAGTCAAGAGACCCAGTACTTC	CASSLVDSQETQYF
TRBV28	NA	TRBJ1-1	TRBD1	TGTGCCAGCAGTTCGACGACAGGGGGCACTGAAGCTTTCTTT	CASSSTTGGTEAFF
TRBV6-6	few	TRBJ2-2	NA	TGTGCCAGCAGTCCCACCACCGGGGAGCTGTTTTTT	CASSPTTGELFF
TRBV6-1	NA	TRBJ1-4	NA	TGTGCCATCAGTGAGTCTGTGCGGGACGCGACAAATGAAAAACTGTTTTTT	CAISESVRDATNEKLFF
TRBV6-1	NA	TRBJ2-1	NA	TGTGCCAGCAGGACGGGCATAGGCTACAATGAGCAGTTCTTC	CASRTGIGYNEQFF
TRBV11-2	NA	TRBJ1-5	NA	TGTGCCAGCAGCTTTGATTCAGGGTATAATCAGCCCCAGCATTTT	CASSFDSGYNQPQHF